These T cell receptor beta chains were read from a single sample in a study of cytomegalovirus exposure and HLA in healthy donors. Repertoires were generated with immunoSEQ multiplex PCR, while TCRdb's copy carries only in-frame clones and drops some. The data hold 170,000 or so clones, with 85% observed a single time. Material: PBMCs. These receptors all come from a young man in good health and CMV-seropositive. The CDR3 runs from the conserved cysteine through the conserved F or W. The D gene is left open where the match is weak. Some rows have no size entry. The others give once, few or many, or a class for an expanded clone.

abundance,d_gene,v_gene,j_gene,CDR3nt,CDR3aa
once,TRBD1,TRBV2,TRBJ1-1,TGTGCCAGCAGTGACATGACAGGGGAAGCTTTCTTT,CASSDMTGEAFF
NA,TRBD2,TRBV4-2,TRBJ2-3,TGTGCCAGCAGCCAAAACGGCTACGGGACTAGCGGGGGGCGTAACACAGATACGCAGTATTTT,CASSQNGYGTSGGRNTDTQYF
NA,NA,TRBV5-1,TRBJ2-5,TGCGCCAGCGCATACATCGTAGGGGAACAAGAGACCCAGTACTTC,CASAYIVGEQETQYF
NA,NA,TRBV14,TRBJ2-7,TGTGCCAGCAGTCACAGGGACCTGAGCTCCTACGAGCAGTACTTC,CASSHRDLSSYEQYF
NA,TRBD2,TRBV11-2,TRBJ2-1,TGTGCCAGCAGCACTCGACTAGCGGGACACAATGAGCAGTTCTTC,CASSTRLAGHNEQFF
once,NA,TRBV19,TRBJ2-7,TGTGCCAGTAGTATCACGGTAAACTACGAGCAGTACTTC,CASSITVNYEQYF
NA,NA,TRBV6-6,TRBJ2-1,TGTGCCTGGTACGGCGGCACCTACAATGAGCAGTTCTTC,CAWYGGTYNEQFF
once,TRBD2,TRBV2,TRBJ2-5,TGTGCCAGCAGTGTTGGTAGCGGGGGTGGGGAGACCCAGTACTTC,CASSVGSGGGETQYF
NA,NA,TRBV28,TRBJ2-7,TGTGCCAGCAGTAACCCGGGACCTTCAACTGGGGGGGAGCAGTACTTC,CASSNPGPSTGGEQYF
once,NA,TRBV6-5,TRBJ1-2,TGTGCCAGCAGTTACATGCCAGACAGGTCATCCTATGGCTACACCTTC,CASSYMPDRSSYGYTF
NA,TRBD1,TRBV29-1,TRBJ2-7,TGCAGCGTTGTCGGGACAGCTTCTTACGAGCAGTACTTC,CSVVGTASYEQYF
NA,TRBD2,TRBV7-8,TRBJ2-7,TGTGCCAGCAGCTTCGCGCTTAGCGGGAGCTTCTACGAGCAGTACTTC,CASSFALSGSFYEQYF